The following is a TCR beta chain sequence with its context. What this receptor recognizes is not known. No base-level quality is on record; no much larger clone is a single base apart. The data belong to a study of cytomegalovirus exposure and HLA in healthy donors listed by TCRdb under 2017. About the full investigation: An earlier analysis of roughly 570 of the donors reported 276 Gb of sequence data and some 110 million unique TCR beta sequences obtained from approximately 180 million T cells. About 320 gigabases of sequencing data and 78 million or so unique TCR sequences were included in an early release covering several hundred HLA-typed donors. The genetic ancestry cluster associated with self-reported Caucasian donors included over 80% of the 398 genotyped donors. The study was designed to test whether signatures of past pathogen exposure could be identified by cataloging public T cell receptors. The study profiled the T cell repertoires of 500 to 800 subjects by immunosequencing and related them to cytomegalovirus serostatus. Besides the first cohort of about 730 subjects, a separate validation cohort made up of 120 different subjects was used. The study combined high-throughput TCR immunosequencing, statistical association of individual TCRs with disease status, and machine learning to predict cytomegalovirus infection status. A later analysis re-analyzed previously published TCR beta repertoires from 500 to 700 donors and added high-resolution HLA genotyping to study TCR occurrence patterns. The later analysis used no new phenotypic data to find candidate immune exposures, relying instead on TCR beta sequences and their occurrence across donors. An earlier analysis of a few hundred of the donors applied high-throughput TCR beta sequencing to assess whether each TCR beta V gene segment acted as functional or pseudogenic. Donor age, sex, ethnicity and CMV serostatus were collected together with the repertoire data. A later genetic analysis used genome-wide SNP genotypes for about 60% of the roughly 700 donors, treating that subset as a discovery cohort. All discovery cohort repertoires had been generated using a single sequencing platform. Class I and class II HLA loci were covered by the typing at four-digit resolution. Typing coverage varied by locus: roughly 629-640 donors for A, B, C, DRB1 and DQB1; roughly 520 for DQA1; some 610 for DPA1; 450 to 480 for DPB1. A handful of DR-DQ haplotypes were handled as single units for association and clustering because linkage in the cohort was strong. Among roughly 400 genotyped donors of the cohort, an average of approximately 220,000 unique TCR beta nucleotide sequences was sequenced per donor, of which about 19% were non-productive. On the study overall, not on this receptor specifically: Around 16 rarely observed V segments, including chromosome 9 orphons, were excluded from the earlier analysis of about 610 of the donors because counts were too low. Most CMV-associated TCR beta chains appeared to be HLA-restricted in a later analysis, and the HLA associations seemed to be driven largely by CMV exposure. Roughly uniform sequencing depth across donors was assumed in presence/absence analyses, although this assumption may not hold. When HLA alleles, especially DR and DQ, strongly co-occurred, TCR associations were difficult to assign to individual alleles. According to the authors, the approach could potentially be generalized to other disease states and immunological phenotypes. Specific HLA alleles were associated with 15,000 to 20,000 TCR beta sequences at a false discovery rate of 0.05 in a later analysis. In vitro tests confirmed that three of the cytomegalovirus-associated TCR beta chains recognize cytomegalovirus antigens. Linkage disequilibrium might explain the correlated functional status among segregating V segments, but an unknown experimental factor could not be ruled out. A further reported finding was that TCR beta sequences accurately predicted the HLA-A and HLA-B alleles for most subjects in the first cohort. CMV serostatus was the only immune exposure information available for the cohort. The study listed over 150 TCR beta chains as associated with cytomegalovirus. In an earlier analysis of under 600 of the donors, most TCR beta V segments were observed in productive rearrangements about 90% or about 30% of the time, broadly matching IMGT annotations. Some IMGT-functional V segments, including TRBV6-2 and TRBV6-3, could not be told apart with the 87-base-pair reads, so those segments were excluded. According to a later genetic analysis, donors in an Asian-associated ancestry cluster had fewer N-insertions in productive TCRs than the roughly 670-donor mean. A later genetic analysis associated a missense DCLRE1C variant with V-gene and J-gene trimming of TCR beta chains, and an independent cohort replicated the association. Most TCR sequences were seen in very few donors, while some public TCRs were found in many individuals. In a later analysis, TCR association rates were found to vary across HLA loci, with the most associated TCRs seen for DRB1 alleles and the fewest for HLA-C alleles. According to a later analysis, parvovirus B19, influenza, CMV and Epstein-Barr virus appeared linked to several top co-occurrence clusters. A group of highly shared sequence variants was considered likely to be a technical artifact of the sequencing pipeline. Compared with equally common non-associated chains, HLA-associated TCR beta chains in a later analysis were more clonally expanded and had lower generation probabilities. In both the original and validation cohorts, the classifier was reported to diagnose cytomegalovirus status with high specificity and sensitivity. Only TCR beta chains were sequenced in this cohort, and the absence of alpha or paired-chain data limited detectable features. Because HLA typing was missing for some donors at each locus, association tests included only the typed subset.

The library relied on the immunoSEQ multiplex PCR assay. For the multiplex PCR, a mixture combining 60 forward primers for TCR Vbeta segments and 13 reverse primers for TCR Jbeta segments was used. A multiplex PCR assay on genomic DNA amplified the CDR3 region of rearranged TCR beta genes. The amplified TCR beta libraries were sequenced on the Illumina HiSeq System as 87-base-pair reads. The source study handled its data this way. In a later analysis, around 80 million unique TCR beta chains were counted across the approximately 640 repertoires, and roughly 9.9 million of these chains were shared by at least two donors. Raw reads were error-corrected and collapsed into unique sequences with a nearest-neighbor algorithm that merged closely related sequences to remove PCR and sequencing errors. Alignment of CDR3 sequences to IMGT reference sequences was used to assign V, D and J gene segments. For a sequence to be retained, at least a six-nucleotide match to both a V gene segment and a J gene segment was required. Rearrangements were classified as productive when the CDR3 lacked stop codons and remained in frame with V and J, and all other rearrangements were classified as non-productive. Following IMGT convention, CDR3 was defined as the stretch from the second conserved V-encoded cysteine up to the conserved J-encoded phenylalanine. The earlier analysis of roughly 590 of the donors excluded sequences that lacked an unambiguous match to a single V gene segment. An earlier analysis of fewer than 750 of the donors classified V segments as functional when productive rearrangements were above 56.7% and as segregating when the standard deviation between donors was above 5%. To diagnose cytomegalovirus status from the catalog of TCR beta chain sequences, a statistical classification framework was built. A later analysis assigned V and J genes by comparing TCR nucleotide sequences with IMGT/GENE-DB human TR gene sequences. In a later analysis, CDR3 sequences and most-parsimonious VDJ recombination scenarios were assigned using the TCRdist pipeline. In a later analysis, each TCR beta chain was defined by its CDR3 amino acid sequence together with its V-gene family, and reads without a unique V-gene family were excluded. As a way to deal with suspected cross-contamination and a sequencing artifact, a later analysis dropped approximately 570 nucleotide sequences that were highly shared and had low generation probability. In a later analysis, a clonal expansion index for each public chain was calculated from normalized within-repertoire ranks of inferred template counts. In a later analysis, generation probabilities were computed with a VDJ recombination model fitted to out-of-frame rearrangements, and the resulting probabilities were checked against IGoR. In a later analysis, hypergeometric tests were used to score TCR-TCR, TCR-HLA and TCR-CMV co-occurrence, with a repertoire-size bias correction applied to TCR pairs. To estimate false discovery rates, a later analysis permuted the HLA or CMV assignments 20 times. A later analysis grouped co-occurring TCRs with DBSCAN, adding TCRdist sequence similarity when clustering within HLA-allele-positive subsets. Repertoires with fewer than 30,000 or more than 120,000 public chains were left out of co-occurrence clustering, as were about five repertoires with anomalous nucleotide sharing. The clones in this table, taken by TCRdb from immuneACCESS, are in-frame only. Not every clone is retained; where verified, under half of the shortfall comes from an unresolved V gene, and the cause of the rest is unknown. V, J and clone size are those of that table, while D and trimming were read from the DNA. The sample profile shows about 160,000 clones; roughly 80% of them were found once. 1.3% to 1.5% of the sample lies in the top ten.

The cohort was made up of 500 to 850 healthy bone marrow donors. At the time of sampling, all cohort members were nominally healthy, though unrecorded immune exposures were likely present. The donor was CMV seronegative and was included in the group of 352 seronegative cohort members. A peripheral blood sample was provided by each donor, and peripheral blood mononuclear cells were used for TCR beta sequencing. Genomic DNA was extracted from the blood cell samples with the Qiagen DNeasy Blood Extraction Kit. From the germline V gene, CDR1 is MNHEY and CDR2 is SVGAGI. V loses 0 bases of germline sequence and J loses 5 bases, and the interval between the two ends is 7 bases. Measured from the cysteine to the phenylalanine, the CDR3 is 14 residues long. Only the CDR3 portion is preserved as DNA: 42 bases, with reading frame beginning at the first base.

The sequence was collected from a man in his late teens or twenties in good health and CMV-seronegative. The sequenced sample was PBMCs. The chain uses TRBV6-5 and TRBJ1-4; there is no confident call for the D gene. The nucleotide sequence reads TGTGCCAGCAGTTACTCCGGCGGGAATGAAAAACTGTTTTTT. Its translation reads: CASSYSGGNEKLFF.